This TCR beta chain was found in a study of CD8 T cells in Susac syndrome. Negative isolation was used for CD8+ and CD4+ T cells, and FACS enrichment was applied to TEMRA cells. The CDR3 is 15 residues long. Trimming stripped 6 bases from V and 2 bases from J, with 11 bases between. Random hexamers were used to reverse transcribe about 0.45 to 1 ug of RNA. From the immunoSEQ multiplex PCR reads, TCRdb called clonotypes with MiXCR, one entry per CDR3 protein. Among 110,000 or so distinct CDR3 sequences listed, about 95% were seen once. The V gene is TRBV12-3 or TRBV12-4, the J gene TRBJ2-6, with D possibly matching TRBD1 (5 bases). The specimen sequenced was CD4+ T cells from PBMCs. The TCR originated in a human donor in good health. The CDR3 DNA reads TGTGCCAGCAGGGAACAGGTTGCTGGGGCCAACGTCCTGACTTTC. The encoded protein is CASREQVAGANVLTF.